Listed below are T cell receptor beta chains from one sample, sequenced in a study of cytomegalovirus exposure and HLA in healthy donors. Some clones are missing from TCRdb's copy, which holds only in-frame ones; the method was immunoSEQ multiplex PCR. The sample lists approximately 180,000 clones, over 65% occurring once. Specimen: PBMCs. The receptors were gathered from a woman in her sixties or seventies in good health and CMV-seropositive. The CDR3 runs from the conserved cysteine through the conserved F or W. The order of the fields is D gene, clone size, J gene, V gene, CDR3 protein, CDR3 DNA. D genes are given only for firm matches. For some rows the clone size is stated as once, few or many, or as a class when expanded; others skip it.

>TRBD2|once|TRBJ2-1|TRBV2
CASSAAGGAYNEQFF
TGTGCCAGCAGTGCGGCGGGAGGGGCCTACAATGAGCAGTTCTTC
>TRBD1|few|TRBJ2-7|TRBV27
CASSLQEDRAFYEQYF
TGTGCCAGCAGTTTACAGGAGGACAGGGCTTTCTACGAGCAGTACTTC
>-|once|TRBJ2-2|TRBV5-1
CASSPDRLANTGELFF
TGCGCCAGCAGCCCGGACAGACTCGCGAACACCGGGGAGCTGTTTTTT
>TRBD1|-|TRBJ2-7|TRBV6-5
CASSYSRDRGYEQYF
TGTGCCAGCAGTTACTCTAGGGACAGGGGCTACGAGCAGTACTTC
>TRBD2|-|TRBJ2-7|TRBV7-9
CASGGLAGVSYEQYF
TGTGCCAGCGGGGGACTAGCGGGGGTCTCCTACGAGCAGTACTTC
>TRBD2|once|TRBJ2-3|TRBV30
CAWRGLRLSGDLDTQYF
TGTGCCTGGAGGGGCCTTCGTCTTAGCGGGGATTTAGATACGCAGTATTTT
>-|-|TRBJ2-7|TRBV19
CASSIGIEDRTSVYEQYF
TGTGCCAGTAGTATAGGGATAGAGGACAGAACGTCAGTCTACGAGCAGTACTTC
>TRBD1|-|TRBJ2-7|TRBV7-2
CASSLGQVSYEQYF
TGTGCCAGCAGCCTAGGACAGGTATCCTACGAGCAGTACTTC
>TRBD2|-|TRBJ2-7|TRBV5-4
CASSILTSGSYEQYF
TGTGCCAGCAGTATCCTGACTAGCGGGAGCTACGAGCAGTACTTC
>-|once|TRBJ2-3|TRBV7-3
CASSLTGLTDTQYF
TGTGCCAGCAGCTTAACAGGACTCACAGATACGCAGTATTTT
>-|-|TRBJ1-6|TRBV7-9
CASSLGLGGGNSPLHF
TGTGCCAGCAGCTTAGGTCTCGGGGGAGGAAATTCACCCCTCCACTTT
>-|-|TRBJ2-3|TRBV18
CASSIRGGTDTQYF
TGTGCCAGCTCAATCAGGGGGGGCACAGATACGCAGTATTTT
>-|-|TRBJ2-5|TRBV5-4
CASSFPQGAWETQYF
TGTGCCAGCAGCTTCCCACAGGGCGCTTGGGAGACCCAGTACTTC
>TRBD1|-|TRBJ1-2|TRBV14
CASSPIGQGKNYGYTF
TGTGCCAGCAGCCCAATAGGACAGGGGAAGAACTATGGCTACACCTTC
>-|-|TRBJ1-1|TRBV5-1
CASSPVPNTEAFF
TGCGCCAGCAGCCCCGTCCCGAACACTGAAGCTTTCTTT
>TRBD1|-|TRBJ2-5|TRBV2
CASRQTGLQETQYF
TGTGCCAGCAGACAGACAGGGCTTCAAGAGACCCAGTACTTC
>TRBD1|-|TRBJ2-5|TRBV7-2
CASSPDRGSQYF
TGTGCCAGCAGCCCAGACAGGGGAAGCCAGTACTTC
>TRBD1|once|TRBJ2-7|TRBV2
CASVDRGKSNF
TGTGCCAGCGTGGACAGGGGGAAATCCAACTTC
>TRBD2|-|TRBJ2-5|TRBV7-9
CASSLLPGGGVWETQYF
TGTGCCAGCAGCTTACTGCCGGGAGGGGGGGTTTGGGAGACCCAGTACTTC
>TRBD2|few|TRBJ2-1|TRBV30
CAWNSKRGALLHYNEQFF
TGTGCCTGGAACAGTAAGCGGGGGGCCCTTCTTCACTACAATGAGCAGTTCTTC
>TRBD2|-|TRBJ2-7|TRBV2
CASSGATYEQYF
TGTGCCAGTAGCGGGGCTACTTACGAGCAGTACTTC
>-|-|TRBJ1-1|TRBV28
CASSLDRHTEAFF
TGTGCCAGCAGTTTAGACAGACACACTGAAGCTTTCTTT
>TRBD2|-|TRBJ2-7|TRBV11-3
CASSLDLEGGDYYEQYF
TGTGCCAGCAGCTTAGACCTCGAGGGCGGGGACTACTACGAGCAGTACTTC
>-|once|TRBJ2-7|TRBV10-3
CAIRGQGGEQYF
TGTGCCATCAGGGGACAAGGGGGCGAGCAGTACTTC
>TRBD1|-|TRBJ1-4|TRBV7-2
CASSLGTGRNEKLFF
TGTGCCAGCAGCTTAGGGACAGGACGAAATGAAAAACTGTTTTTT
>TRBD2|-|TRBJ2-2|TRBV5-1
CASSLTLAGGTGELFF
TGCGCCAGCAGCTTGACGCTAGCGGGAGGAACCGGGGAGCTGTTTTTT
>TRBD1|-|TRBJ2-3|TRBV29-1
CSGNPGQGADTQYF
TGCAGCGGTAATCCGGGACAGGGGGCCGATACGCAGTATTTT
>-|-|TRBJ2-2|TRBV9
CASSVSTSTGELFF
TGTGCCAGCAGCGTATCCACGAGCACCGGGGAGCTGTTTTTT
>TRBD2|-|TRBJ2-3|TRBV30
CAWNGGSFTDTQYF
TGTGCCTGGAATGGCGGGAGCTTCACAGATACGCAGTATTTT
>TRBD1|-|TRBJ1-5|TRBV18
CASSQGARGQPQHF
TGTGCCAGCTCCCAGGGGGCGCGGGGGCAGCCCCAGCATTTT
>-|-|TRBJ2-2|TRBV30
CAWSVLIPGELFF
TGTGCCTGGAGTGTACTAATCCCCGGGGAGCTGTTTTTT
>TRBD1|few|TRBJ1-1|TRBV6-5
CASSSGTGRLPAFF
TGTGCCAGCAGTTCTGGGACAGGGCGGCTTCCAGCTTTCTTT
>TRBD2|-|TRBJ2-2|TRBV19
CASSIESLLAGYTGELFF
TGTGCCAGTAGTATAGAATCGCTCCTAGCGGGTTACACCGGGGAGCTGTTTTTT
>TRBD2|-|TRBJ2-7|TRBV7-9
CASSPGLAVEEQYF
TGTGCCAGCAGCCCCGGACTAGCTGTGGAAGAGCAGTACTTC
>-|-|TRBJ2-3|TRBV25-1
CASRDSGSTDTQYF
TGTGCCAGCAGGGACTCCGGGAGCACAGATACGCAGTATTTT
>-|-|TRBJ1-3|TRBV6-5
CASSQTALPGNTIYF
TGTGCCAGCAGCCAGACAGCGCTTCCTGGAAACACCATATATTTT
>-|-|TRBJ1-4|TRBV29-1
CSVLRGADEKLFF
TGCAGCGTTCTACGGGGGGCGGATGAAAAACTGTTTTTT
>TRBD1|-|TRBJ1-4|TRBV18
CASSPLGQGAEKLFF
TGTGCTAGCTCACCCCTGGGACAGGGGGCTGAAAAACTGTTTTTT
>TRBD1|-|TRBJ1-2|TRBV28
CASSFAQGARGYTF
TGTGCCAGCAGTTTCGCACAGGGGGCGAGAGGCTACACCTTC
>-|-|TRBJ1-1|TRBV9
CASSVGLEGTEAFF
TGTGCCAGCAGCGTAGGCCTTGAGGGCACTGAAGCTTTCTTT
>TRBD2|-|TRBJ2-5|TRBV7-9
CASSSLAGVRYQEAQYF
TGTGCCAGCAGCTCCCTAGCGGGGGTGAGGTACCAAGAGGCCCAGTACTTC
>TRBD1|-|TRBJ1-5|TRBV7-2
CASSQTGGRNQPQHF
TGTGCCAGCAGCCAGACAGGGGGCCGGAATCAGCCCCAGCATTTT
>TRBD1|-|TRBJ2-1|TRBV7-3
CASSPGQSYNEQFF
TGTGCCAGCAGCCCGGGACAGAGTTACAATGAGCAGTTCTTC
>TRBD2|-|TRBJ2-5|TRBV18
CASSPNAGDEETQYF
TGTGCCAGCTCACCAAACGCGGGGGATGAAGAGACCCAGTACTTC
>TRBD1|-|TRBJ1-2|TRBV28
CASSSPTGTGVDGYTF
TGTGCCAGCAGTTCACCAACCGGGACAGGGGTTGATGGCTACACCTTC
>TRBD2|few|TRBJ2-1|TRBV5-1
CASSLRAGGMYNEQFF
TGCGCCAGCAGCTTGAGAGCGGGGGGTATGTACAATGAGCAGTTCTTC
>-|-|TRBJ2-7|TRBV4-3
CASSRGQSYEQYF
TGCGCCAGCAGCCGTGGACAGAGCTACGAGCAGTACTTC
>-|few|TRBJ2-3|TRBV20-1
CSALGRDTQYF
TGCAGTGCCCTGGGCCGCGATACGCAGTATTTT
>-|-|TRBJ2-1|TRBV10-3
CAISGGDPALRNEQFF
TGTGCCATCAGTGGGGGGGACCCGGCCCTGCGCAATGAGCAGTTCTTC
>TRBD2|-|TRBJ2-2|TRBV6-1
CASSELAGVAGELFF
TGTGCCAGCAGTGAACTAGCGGGAGTTGCCGGGGAGCTGTTTTTT
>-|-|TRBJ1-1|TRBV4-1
CASSQGQKAFF
TGCGCCAGCAGCCAAGGACAGAAAGCTTTCTTT
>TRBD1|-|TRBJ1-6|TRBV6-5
CASRTGASYNSPLHF
TGTGCCAGCAGAACAGGGGCGTCTTATAATTCACCCCTCCACTTT
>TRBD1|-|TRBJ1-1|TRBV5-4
CASRGGQGRTEAFF
TGTGCCAGCAGAGGGGGACAGGGGAGGACTGAAGCTTTCTTT
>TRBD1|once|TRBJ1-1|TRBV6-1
CASSEEGGNTEAFF
TGTGCCAGCAGTGAAGAAGGGGGCAACACTGAAGCTTTCTTT
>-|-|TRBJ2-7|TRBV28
CASTVSGEQYF
TGTGCCAGCACCGTTTCGGGGGAGCAGTACTTC